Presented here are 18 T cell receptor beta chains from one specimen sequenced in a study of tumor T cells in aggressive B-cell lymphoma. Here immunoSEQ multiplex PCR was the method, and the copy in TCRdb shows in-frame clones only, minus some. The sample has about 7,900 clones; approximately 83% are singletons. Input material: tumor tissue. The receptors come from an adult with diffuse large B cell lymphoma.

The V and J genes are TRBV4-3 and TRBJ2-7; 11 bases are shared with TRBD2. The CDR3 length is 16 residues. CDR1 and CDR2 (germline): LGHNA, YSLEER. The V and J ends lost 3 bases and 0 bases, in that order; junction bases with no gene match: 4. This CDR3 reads CASSHGTSGRSYEQYF. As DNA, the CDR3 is TGCGCCAGCAGCCACGGGACTAGCGGTCGCTCCTACGAGCAGTACTTC.

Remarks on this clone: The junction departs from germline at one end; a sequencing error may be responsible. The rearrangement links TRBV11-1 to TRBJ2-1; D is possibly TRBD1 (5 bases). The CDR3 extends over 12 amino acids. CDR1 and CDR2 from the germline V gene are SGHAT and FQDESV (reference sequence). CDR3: CASSYIGHEQFF. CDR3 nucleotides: TGTGCCAGCAGCTATATTGGACATGAACAGTTCTTC.

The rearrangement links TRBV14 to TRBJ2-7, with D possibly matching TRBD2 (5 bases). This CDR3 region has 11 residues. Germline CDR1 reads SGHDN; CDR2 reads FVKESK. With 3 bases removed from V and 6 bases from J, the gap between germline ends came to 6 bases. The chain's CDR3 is CASSQGAEQYF. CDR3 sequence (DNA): TGTGCCAGCAGCCAGGGAGCCGAGCAGTACTTC.

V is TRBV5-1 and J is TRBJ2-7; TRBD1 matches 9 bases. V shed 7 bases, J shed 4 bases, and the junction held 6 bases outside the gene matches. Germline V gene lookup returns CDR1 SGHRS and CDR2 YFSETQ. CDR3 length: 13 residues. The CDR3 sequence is CASRRTGEYEQYF. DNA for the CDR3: TGCGCCAGCCGCCGGACAGGGGAATACGAGCAGTACTTC.

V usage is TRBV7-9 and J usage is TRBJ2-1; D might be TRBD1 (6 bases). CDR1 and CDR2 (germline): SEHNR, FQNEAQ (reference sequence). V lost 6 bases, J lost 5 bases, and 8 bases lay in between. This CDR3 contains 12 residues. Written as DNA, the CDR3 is TGTGCCAGCAGGAGGGGGAACAATGAGCAGTTCTTC. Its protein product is CASRRGNNEQFF.

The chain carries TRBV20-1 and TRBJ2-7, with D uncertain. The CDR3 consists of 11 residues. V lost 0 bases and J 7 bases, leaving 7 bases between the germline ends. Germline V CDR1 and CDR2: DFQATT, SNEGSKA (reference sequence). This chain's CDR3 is CSARERQEQYF. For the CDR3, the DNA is TGCAGTGCTAGAGAACGACAAGAGCAGTACTTC.

Here the CDR3 reads CASSLDDSYGYTF. The CDR3 DNA reads TGTGCCAGCAGCCTGGACGACAGCTATGGCTACACCTTC. The chain has TRBV5-4 and TRBJ1-2; D may be TRBD1 (5 bases). CDR3 length: 13 amino acids. V was cut by 4 bases and J by 4 bases, with 11 bases left in between. From germline, CDR1 is SGHNT and CDR2 YYREEE (reference sequence).

The CDR3 spells CASSSSSGSNTGELFF. As DNA, the CDR3 is TGTGCCAGCAGCTCGTCTAGCGGTTCGAACACCGGGGAGCTGTTTTTT. The chain is built from TRBV11-2 and TRBJ2-2; 7 nucleotides align to TRBD2. V gave up 4 bases and J gave up 0 bases; unmatched junction bases: 5. CDR1 SGHAT and CDR2 FQNNGV come from the germline V gene. The CDR3 length is 16 residues.

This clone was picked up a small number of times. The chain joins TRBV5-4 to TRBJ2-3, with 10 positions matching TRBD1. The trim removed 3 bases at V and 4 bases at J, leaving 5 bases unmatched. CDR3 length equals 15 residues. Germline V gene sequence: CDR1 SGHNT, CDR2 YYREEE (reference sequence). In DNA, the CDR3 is TGTGCCAGCAGCTGGATGACAGGGGGCGCAGATACGCAGTATTTT. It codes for CASSWMTGGADTQYF.

This CDR3 reads CASTQGVGLSTEAFF. In DNA form, the CDR3 reads TGTGCCAGCACCCAAGGGGTAGGGCTGAGCACTGAAGCTTTCTTT. The chain carries TRBV2 and TRBJ1-1; D is perhaps TRBD1 (5 bases). Germline CDR1 SNHLY, CDR2 FYNNEI. The CDR3 spans 15 residues. V gave up 7 bases and J gave up 4 bases, with 19 bases separating them.

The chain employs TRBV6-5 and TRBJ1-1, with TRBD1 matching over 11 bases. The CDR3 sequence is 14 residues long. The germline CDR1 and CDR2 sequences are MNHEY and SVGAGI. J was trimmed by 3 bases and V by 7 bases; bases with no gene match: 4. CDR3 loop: CASTRGQGDTEAFF. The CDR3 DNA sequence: TGTGCCAGCACCCGGGGACAGGGGGACACTGAAGCTTTCTTT.

CDR3 DNA sequence: TGTGCCAGCAGCGGAGAACTACCTGGTGAGCAGTTCTTC. It codes for CASSGELPGEQFF. This chain connects TRBV5-6 to TRBJ2-1; D unclear. The CDR3 sequence is 13 residues long. Trimming took 4 bases from V and 9 from J, leaving 14 bases between them. Germline V gene lookup returns CDR1 SGHDT and CDR2 YYEEEE.

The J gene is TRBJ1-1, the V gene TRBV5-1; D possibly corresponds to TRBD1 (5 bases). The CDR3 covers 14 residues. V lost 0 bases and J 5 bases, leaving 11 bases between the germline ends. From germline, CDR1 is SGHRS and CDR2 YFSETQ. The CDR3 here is CASSLVRVGTEAFF. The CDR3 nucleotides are TGCGCCAGCAGCTTGGTCAGGGTTGGGACTGAAGCTTTCTTT. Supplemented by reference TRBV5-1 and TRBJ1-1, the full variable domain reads KAGVTQTPRYLIKTRGQQVTLSCSPISGHRSVSWYQQTPGQGLQFLFEYFSETQRNKGNFPGRFSGRQFSNSRSEMNVSTLELGDSALYLCASSLVRVGTEAFFGQGTRLTVV.

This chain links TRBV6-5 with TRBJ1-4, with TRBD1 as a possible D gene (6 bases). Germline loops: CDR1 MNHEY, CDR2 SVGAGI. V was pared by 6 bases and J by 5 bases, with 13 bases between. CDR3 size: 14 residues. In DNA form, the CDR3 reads TGTGCCAGCAGCACACAGGGTGCAAATGAAAAACTGTTTTTT. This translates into CASSTQGANEKLFF.

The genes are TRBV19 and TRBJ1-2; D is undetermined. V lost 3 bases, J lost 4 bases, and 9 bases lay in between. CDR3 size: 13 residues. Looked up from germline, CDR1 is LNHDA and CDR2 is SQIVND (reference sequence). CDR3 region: CASSMAVPYGYTF. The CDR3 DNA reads TGTGCCAGTAGTATGGCAGTCCCCTATGGCTACACCTTC.

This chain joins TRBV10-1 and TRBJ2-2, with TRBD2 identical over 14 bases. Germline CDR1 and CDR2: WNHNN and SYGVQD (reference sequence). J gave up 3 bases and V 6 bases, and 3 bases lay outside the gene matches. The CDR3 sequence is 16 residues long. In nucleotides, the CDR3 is TGCGCCAGCAGCCCGGGACTAGCGGGAGACACCGGGGAGCTGTTTTTT. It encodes CASSPGLAGDTGELFF.

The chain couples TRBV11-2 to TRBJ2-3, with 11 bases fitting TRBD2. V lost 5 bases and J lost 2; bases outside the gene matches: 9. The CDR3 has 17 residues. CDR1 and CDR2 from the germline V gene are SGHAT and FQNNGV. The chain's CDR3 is CASSLRGLADHTDTQYF. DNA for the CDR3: TGTGCCAGCAGCCTCAGGGGACTAGCGGACCACACAGATACGCAGTATTTT.

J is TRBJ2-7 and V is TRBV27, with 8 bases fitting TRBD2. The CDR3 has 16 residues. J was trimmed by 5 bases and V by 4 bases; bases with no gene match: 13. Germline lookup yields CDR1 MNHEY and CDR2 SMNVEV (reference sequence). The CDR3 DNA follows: TGTGCCAGCAGTTGGGGCGGTAGCGGGAACCTTAACGAGCAGTACTTC. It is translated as CASSWGGSGNLNEQYF.